Listed here are 12 T cell receptor beta chains from one sample, sequenced in a study of Graves' ophthalmopathy and Graves' hyperthyroidism. RNA served as the template for amplifying TCR beta CDR3 regions. An opening RT-PCR round employed HTBI primers and preceded a second-round multiplex PCR. MiXCR was run by TCRdb on the multiplex PCR reads, yielding one entry per CDR3 protein. The profile shows over a million distinct CDR3 sequences, 35% to 45% of them singletons. The specimen was peripheral blood or thyroid tissue (not recorded which). These receptors were collected from an adult man with Graves' hyperthyroidism.

The gene calls are TRBV15 and TRBJ2-3; perhaps TRBD2 as D (5 bases). This CDR3 is built from 15 residues. Germline-derived CDR1 and CDR2 are LNHNV and YYDKDF (reference sequence). Trimming took off 0 bases at V and 11 bases at J, with 18 bases between the two ends. In nucleotides, the CDR3 is TGTGCCACCAGCAGAGAGAGGGCCGGGTCCGTGGAGCAGTATTTT. It specifies CATSRERAGSVEQYF.

The rearrangement uses TRBV7-2 and TRBJ1-4; TRBD1 matches 11 bases. The ends lost 2 bases at V and 8 bases at J; junction bases unmatched: 7. Germline V gives CDR1 SGHTA, CDR2 FQGNSA. This CDR3 has 16 amino acids. This CDR3 reads CASSLRTGGGSEKLFF. CDR3 coding DNA: TGTGCCAGCAGCTTACGGACAGGGGGCGGATCGGAAAAACTGTTTTTT.

The V and J genes are TRBV5-6 and TRBJ1-1, with a tentative D call TRBD1 (6 bases). The ends were cut back, 1 base at V and 8 bases at J, with 12 bases in the middle. This CDR3 contains 13 residues. Germline-derived CDR1 and CDR2 are SGHDT and YYEEEE. The DNA of the CDR3 is TGTGCCAGCAGCTTGCAGGGGCCCCAAGAAGCTTTCTTT. It encodes CASSLQGPQEAFF.

The chain joins TRBV10-2 to TRBJ1-5; TRBD1 matches 8 bases. Germline trimming cut 2 bases from V and 6 bases from J; bases unmatched to any gene: 6. This CDR3 contains 15 residues. The germline V gene has CDR1 WSHSY and CDR2 SAAADI. The CDR3 reads CASSEAQGAGQPQHF. The CDR3 coding sequence is TGCGCCAGCAGTGAGGCTCAGGGGGCGGGTCAGCCCCAGCATTTT.

The CDR3 coding sequence is TGTGCCAGCGGGGCAGCACACTCCTACGAGCAGTACTTC. Protein product: CASGAAHSYEQYF. The chain carries TRBV2 and TRBJ2-7; weak D call: TRBD1 (5 bases). Germline loops: CDR1 SNHLY, CDR2 FYNNEI. The CDR3 totals 13 residues. Trimming shortened V by 8 bases and J by 0 bases, and 11 bases separated the two germline ends.

This clonotype was counted only a few times. The chain recombines TRBV13 with TRBJ2-3; no clear D gene. The CDR3 consists of 12 residues. Germline V gene lookup returns CDR1 PRHDT and CDR2 FYEKMQ (reference sequence). With 2 bases removed from V and 7 bases from J, the gap between germline ends came to 7 bases. The CDR3 nucleotides are TGTGCCAGCAGCTTAATGTCCCATACGCAGTATTTT. Translated: CASSLMSHTQYF.

This rearrangement joins TRBV19 to TRBJ1-5, with TRBD1 matching 9 bases. V trimming: 6 bases; J trimming: 7 bases; junction bases outside the gene matches: 7. The CDR3 is 14 residues long. Germline assignment: CDR1 LNHDA and CDR2 SQIVND (reference sequence). The chain's CDR3 is CASSGQGITQPQHF. In DNA, the CDR3 is TGTGCCAGTAGCGGACAGGGGATCACGCAGCCCCAGCATTTT.

This sequence joins TRBV25-1 and TRBJ1-6; 9 nucleotides align to TRBD1. J was trimmed by 9 bases and V by 8 bases; bases with no gene match: 2. Germline V lookup: CDR1 MGHDK, CDR2 SYGVNS. This CDR3 contains 12 residues. CDR3 residues: CASPGQGSPLHF. The CDR3 DNA sequence: TGTGCCAGCCCGGGACAGGGTTCACCCCTCCACTTT.

Concerning this clonotype itself: Compared with germline, one end of the junction differs, possibly owing to a read error. This chain uses TRBV29-1 with TRBJ1-2; a weak D match, TRBD1 (6 bases). CDR3 length: 13 amino acids. Looked up from germline, CDR1 is SQVTM and CDR2 is ANQGSEA. The CDR3 loop is CSSLMDRSYGHTF. CDR3 nucleotides: TGCAGCTCCCTGATGGACAGAAGCTATGGCCACACCTTC.

There are many counts of this clonotype. The genes are TRBV15 and TRBJ1-2, with a possible D match to TRBD1 (5 bases). The CDR3 spans 14 residues. Germline V gene data show CDR1 as LNHNV and CDR2 as YYDKDF (reference sequence). Trimming left V 5 bases short and J 5 bases short, with 15 bases between. In nucleotides, the CDR3 is TGTGCCACCAGCCCAGGGAGTTTTGGGTATGGCTACACCTTC. Protein sequence: CATSPGSFGYGYTF. Combining the CDR3 with reference TRBV15 and TRBJ1-2 gives the whole variable domain DAMVIQNPRYQVTQFGKPVTLSCSQTLNHNVMYWYQQKSSQAPKLLFHYYDKDFNNEADTPDNFQSRRPNTSFCFLDIRSPGLGDTAMYLCATSPGSFGYGYTFGSGTRLTVV.

This clonotype was observed many times. The rearrangement uses TRBV20-1 and TRBJ1-5; TRBD1 agrees at 10 bases. CDR1 is DFQATT, CDR2 SNEGSKA, per germline (reference sequence). The V segment lost 6 bases and the J segment 4 bases; nucleotides outside the gene matches: 6. The CDR3 has 14 residues. CDR3 in DNA: TGCAGTGCCCGGACAGGGGGGCTAAATCAGCCCCAGCATTTT. Protein sequence: CSARTGGLNQPQHF.

The V gene is TRBV7-8, the J gene TRBJ2-5, with D possibly TRBD1 on 7 matching bases. Germline V gene lookup returns CDR1 SGHVS and CDR2 FQNEAQ. Trimming pared 2 bases from V and 5 bases from J, leaving 15 bases between. The CDR3 sequence is 15 residues long. The CDR3 here is CASSLRQAGGETQYF. The CDR3 DNA follows: TGTGCCAGCAGCTTACGACAGGCAGGGGGGGAGACCCAGTACTTC.